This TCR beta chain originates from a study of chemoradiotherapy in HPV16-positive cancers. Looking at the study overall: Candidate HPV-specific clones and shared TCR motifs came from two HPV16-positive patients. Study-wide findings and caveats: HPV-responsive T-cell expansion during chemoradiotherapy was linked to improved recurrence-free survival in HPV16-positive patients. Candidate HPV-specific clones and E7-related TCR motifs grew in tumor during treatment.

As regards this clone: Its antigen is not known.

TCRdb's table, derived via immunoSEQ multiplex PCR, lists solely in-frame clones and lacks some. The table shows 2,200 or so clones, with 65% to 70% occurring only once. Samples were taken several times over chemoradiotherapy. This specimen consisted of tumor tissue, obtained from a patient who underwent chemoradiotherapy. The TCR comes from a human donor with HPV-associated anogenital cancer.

The CDR3 reads CAISGAGNGYTF. The CDR3 coding sequence is TGTGCCATCAGTGGGGCAGGGAATGGCTACACCTTC. The chain recombines TRBV10-3 with TRBJ1-2, with D possibly TRBD1 on 5 matching bases. There are 12 residues in the CDR3. Trimming removed 4 bases at V and 6 bases at J, with 9 bases between. Germline CDR1 reads ENHRY; CDR2 reads SYGVKD.